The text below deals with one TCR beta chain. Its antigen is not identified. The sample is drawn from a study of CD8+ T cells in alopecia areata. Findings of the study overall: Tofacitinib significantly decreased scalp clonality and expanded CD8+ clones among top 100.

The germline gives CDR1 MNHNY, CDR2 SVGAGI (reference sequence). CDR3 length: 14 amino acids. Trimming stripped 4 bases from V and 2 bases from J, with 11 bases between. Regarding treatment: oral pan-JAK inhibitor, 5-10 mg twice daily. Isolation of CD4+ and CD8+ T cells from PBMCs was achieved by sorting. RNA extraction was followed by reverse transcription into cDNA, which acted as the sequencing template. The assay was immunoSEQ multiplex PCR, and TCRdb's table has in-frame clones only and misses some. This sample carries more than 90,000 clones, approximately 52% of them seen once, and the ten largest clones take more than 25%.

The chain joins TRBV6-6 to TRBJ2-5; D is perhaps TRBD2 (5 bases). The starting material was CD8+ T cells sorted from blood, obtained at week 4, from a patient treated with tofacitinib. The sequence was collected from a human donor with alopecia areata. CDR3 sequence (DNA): TGTGCCAGCAGTTCAGACTACCTACAAGAGACCCAGTACTTC. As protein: CASSSDYLQETQYF.